The 7 T cell receptor beta chains below were found in one sample sequenced in a study of post-analysis software for immune sequencing data. Study-wide results and caveats: There were five TRBV segments more frequent in patients than controls, and TRBV5-6, TRBV5-1 and TRBV20-1 were among them.

The TCR beta cDNA libraries carried unique molecular identifiers. In TCRdb, the PCR reads were re-called with MiXCR into one record per CDR3 protein. The sample includes 500,000 to 600,000 distinct CDR3 sequences, around 40% of them seen just once. Their recognized antigens are unknown. Sample: blood. The receptors come from a girl aged 10-17 years with multiple sclerosis.

CDR3 region: CASRTFSTDTQYF. The DNA for the CDR3 is TGTGCCAGCCGGACTTTTAGCACAGATACGCAGTATTTT. The chain combines TRBV27 with TRBJ2-3, with a possible D match to TRBD2 (5 bases). The CDR3 is made up of 13 amino acids. V was trimmed by 8 bases and J by 0 bases, leaving 9 bases between them. Germline assignment: CDR1 MNHEY and CDR2 SMNVEV (reference sequence).

The chain links TRBV6-5 to TRBJ2-2; 7 positions agree with TRBD2. CDR1 and CDR2 (germline): MNHEY, SVGAGI. Germline trimming cut 8 bases from V and 2 bases from J; bases unmatched to any gene: 5. There are 14 residues in the CDR3. The CDR3 DNA reads TGTGCCAGCGGGAGGGGAGGAAACACCGGGGAGCTGTTTTTT. Translated: CASGRGGNTGELFF.

The chain has TRBV19 and TRBJ1-2; TRBD1 is a possible D gene (5 bases). This CDR3 spans 14 amino acids. Germline V CDR1 and CDR2: LNHDA, SQIVND (reference sequence). The V gene lost 4 bases and the J gene lost 3 bases, with 12 bases spanning the gap. The CDR3 coding sequence is TGTGCCAGTAGTACCGACAGCACCTACTATGGCTACACCTTC. Its translation is CASSTDSTYYGYTF.

V is TRBV10-3 and J is TRBJ1-5; tentatively, D is TRBD1 (5 bases). The length of the CDR3 is 13 residues. In germline, CDR1 is ENHRY, CDR2 SYGVKD. The V end was cut by 4 bases, the J end by 6 bases, with 10 bases between. CDR3 sequence (DNA): TGTGCCATCAGTGCAGGGCCCGGTCAGCCCCAGCATTTT. This codes for CAISAGPGQPQHF.

A few counts support this clonotype. This chain uses TRBV20-1 with TRBJ2-4, with D unresolved. Looked up from germline, CDR1 is DFQATT and CDR2 is SNEGSKA (reference sequence). CDR3 size: 12 residues. Trimming removed 6 bases from V and 8 bases from J, with 14 bases in between. The CDR3 loop is CSAPTTWDIQYF. The CDR3 DNA reads TGCAGTGCGCCGACAACCTGGGACATTCAGTACTTC.

With respect to this clonotype: This may come from a read error, since a much larger clone is one base off. The rearrangement joins TRBV10-3 to TRBJ1-4; D remains unclear. The CDR3 length is 15 residues. Germline CDR1 is ENHRY and CDR2 is SYGVKD. V was pared by 8 bases and J by 5 bases, with 18 bases between. For the CDR3, the DNA is TGTGCCATCGGTCTGAACGGGGATAGGAATGAAAAACTGTTTTTT. This translates into CAIGLNGDRNEKLFF.

This clonotype was observed a handful of times. The rearrangement uses TRBV7-2 and TRBJ2-4, with 7 bases identical to TRBD2. The last part of the DNA fits TRBJ2-7 better; the J call may be wrong. This CDR3 comprises 15 residues. Per the germline V gene, CDR1 is SGHTA and CDR2 is FQGNSA. The CDR3 DNA is TGTGCCAGCAGCCCTAGCGGAGGCCCTCGGGACGAGCAGTACTTC. Translating gives CASSPSGGPRDEQYF.